Below, 5 T cell receptor beta chains from the same sample are listed, as sequenced in a study of T-cell memory formation after mild COVID-19. TCRdb processed the 5' RACE reads anew with MiXCR; each CDR3 protein has one entry. The sample consists of 380,000 or so distinct CDR3 sequences, roughly 13% of them appearing once. What was sequenced was PBMCs or a T cell subset sorted from them (not recorded which). The receptors shown here come from a man between 18 and 35 years old who had mild COVID-19 (a few samples of this study predate the infection). Cell type and time point are not known.

This clonotype has a handful of counts. The chain is built from TRBV25-1 and TRBJ2-1; D unclear. The CDR3 has 12 residues. The V and J ends lost 3 bases and 3 bases respectively, with 3 bases between them. Germline CDR1 reads MGHDK; CDR2 reads SYGVNS. CDR3 DNA: TGTGCCAGCAGTGACCACTACAATGAGCAGTTCTTC. It yields the protein CASSDHYNEQFF.

The CDR3 here is CASSQAVGGYNEQFF. For the CDR3, the DNA is TGTGCCAGCAGCCAAGCCGTGGGGGGGTACAATGAGCAGTTCTTC. The rearrangement joins TRBV3-1 to TRBJ2-1; 7 nucleotides agree with TRBD2. After removal of 1 base from V and 4 bases from J, the junction contained 4 bases not matched to a gene. Germline V lookup: CDR1 LGHDT, CDR2 YNNKEL (reference sequence). This CDR3 has 15 residues.

The sample holds many counts of this clonotype. The chain uses TRBV20-1 and TRBJ1-1; no firm D call. The germline V gene encodes CDR1 DFQATT and CDR2 SNEGSKA (reference sequence). There are 15 residues in the CDR3. Deletions cut 5 bases from V and 0 bases from J, with 16 bases between. For the CDR3, the DNA is TGCAGTGCTCCCCGCTCGGGTGACATGAACACTGAAGCTTTCTTT. Protein sequence: CSAPRSGDMNTEAFF.

The V and J genes are TRBV2 and TRBJ2-7; 12 bases align to TRBD1. The V segment lost 5 bases and the J segment 7 bases; nucleotides outside the gene matches: 9. Germline V gives CDR1 SNHLY, CDR2 FYNNEI. The CDR3 runs to 15 residues. The CDR3 here is CASSLEGQGAREQYF. CDR3 DNA: TGTGCCAGCAGTCTTGAGGGACAGGGGGCGCGAGAGCAGTACTTC.

This clonotype was found many times. The chain carries TRBV12-3 or TRBV12-4 and TRBJ1-6; D may be TRBD1 (6 bases). The germline V and J ends were trimmed by 7 bases and 9 bases, with 13 bases remaining between them. The CDR3 sequence is 13 residues long. CDR3 loop: CASKGTFRSPLHF. The CDR3 bases are TGTGCCAGCAAAGGGACATTCCGTTCACCCCTCCACTTT.